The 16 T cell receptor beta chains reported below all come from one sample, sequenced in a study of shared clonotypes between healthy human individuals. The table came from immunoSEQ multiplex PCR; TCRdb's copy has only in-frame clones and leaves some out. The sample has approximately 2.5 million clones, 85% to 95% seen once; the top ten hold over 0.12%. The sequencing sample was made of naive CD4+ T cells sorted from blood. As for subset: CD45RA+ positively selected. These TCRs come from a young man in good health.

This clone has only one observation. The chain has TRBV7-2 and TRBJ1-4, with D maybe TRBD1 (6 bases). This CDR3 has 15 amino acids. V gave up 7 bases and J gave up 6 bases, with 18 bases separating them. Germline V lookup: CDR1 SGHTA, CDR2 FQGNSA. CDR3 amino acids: CASTPGGRGDEKLFF. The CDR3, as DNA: TGTGCCAGCACCCCGGGGGGAAGGGGGGATGAAAAACTGTTTTTT. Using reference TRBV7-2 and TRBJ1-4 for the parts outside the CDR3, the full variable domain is GAGVSQSPSNKVTEKGKDVELRCDPISGHTALYWYRQSLGQGLEFLIYFQGNSAPDKSGLPSDRFSAERTGGSVSTLTIQRTQQEDSAVYLCASTPGGRGDEKLFFGSGTQLSVL.

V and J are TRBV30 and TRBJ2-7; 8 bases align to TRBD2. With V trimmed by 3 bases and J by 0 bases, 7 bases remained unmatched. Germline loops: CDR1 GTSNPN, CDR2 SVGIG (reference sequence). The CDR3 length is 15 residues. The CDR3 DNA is TGTGCCTGGAGCACCGGGGGGACTAGCTCCTACGAGCAGTACTTC. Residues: CAWSTGGTSSYEQYF.

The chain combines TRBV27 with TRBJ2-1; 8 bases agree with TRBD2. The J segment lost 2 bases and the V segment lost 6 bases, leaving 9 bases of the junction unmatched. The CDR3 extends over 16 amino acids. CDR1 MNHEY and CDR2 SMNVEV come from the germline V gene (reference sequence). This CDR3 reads CASSRLAGGPYNEQFF. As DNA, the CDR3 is TGTGCCAGCAGCCGGCTAGCGGGTGGACCCTACAATGAGCAGTTCTTC.

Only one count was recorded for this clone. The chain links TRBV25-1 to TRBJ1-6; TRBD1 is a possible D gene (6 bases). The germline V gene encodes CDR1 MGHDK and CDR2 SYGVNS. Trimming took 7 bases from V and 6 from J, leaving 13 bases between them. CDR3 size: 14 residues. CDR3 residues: CASIGQGSNSPLHF. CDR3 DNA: TGTGCCAGCATTGGTCAGGGGAGTAATTCACCCCTCCACTTT.

Here the CDR3 reads CASRLTGYQPQHF. The DNA for the CDR3 is TGTGCCAGCAGGCTGACAGGGTATCAGCCCCAGCATTTT. V usage is TRBV2 and J usage is TRBJ1-5, with TRBD1 matching 7 bases. This CDR3 has 13 residues. V gave up 6 bases and J gave up 5 bases; unmatched junction bases: 4. Germline V gene lookup returns CDR1 SNHLY and CDR2 FYNNEI.

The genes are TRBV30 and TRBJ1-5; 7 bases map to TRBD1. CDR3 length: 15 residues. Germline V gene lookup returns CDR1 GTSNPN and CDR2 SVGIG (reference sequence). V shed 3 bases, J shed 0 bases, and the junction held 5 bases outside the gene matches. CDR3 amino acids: CAWREGTVSNQPQHF. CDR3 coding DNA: TGTGCCTGGAGGGAAGGGACAGTTAGCAATCAGCCCCAGCATTTT.

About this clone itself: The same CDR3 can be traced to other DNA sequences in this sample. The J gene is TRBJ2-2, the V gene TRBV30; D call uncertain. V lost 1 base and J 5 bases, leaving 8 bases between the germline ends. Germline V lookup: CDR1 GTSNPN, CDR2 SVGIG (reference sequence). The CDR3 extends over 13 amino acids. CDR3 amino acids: CAWSGTGTGELFF. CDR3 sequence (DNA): TGTGCCTGGAGTGGGACGGGTACCGGGGAGCTGTTTTTT.

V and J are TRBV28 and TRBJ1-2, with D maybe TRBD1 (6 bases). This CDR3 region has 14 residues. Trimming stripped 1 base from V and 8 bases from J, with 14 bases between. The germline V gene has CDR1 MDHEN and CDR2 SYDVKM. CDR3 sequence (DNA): TGTGCCAGCAGTTTATTCGGACAGATGGTGGGCTACACCTTC. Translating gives CASSLFGQMVGYTF.

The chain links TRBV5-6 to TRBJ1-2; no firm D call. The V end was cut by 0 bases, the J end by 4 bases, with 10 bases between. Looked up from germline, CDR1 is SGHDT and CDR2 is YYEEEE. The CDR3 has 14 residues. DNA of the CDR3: TGTGCCAGCAGCTTGGGCAAGGGTAGCTATGGCTACACCTTC. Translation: CASSLGKGSYGYTF. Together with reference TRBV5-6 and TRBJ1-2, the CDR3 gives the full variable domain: DAGVTQSPTHLIKTRGQQVTLRCSPKSGHDTVSWYQQALGQGPQFIFQYYEEEERQRGNFPDRFSGHQFPNYSSELNVNALLLGDSALYLCASSLGKGSYGYTFGSGTRLTVV.

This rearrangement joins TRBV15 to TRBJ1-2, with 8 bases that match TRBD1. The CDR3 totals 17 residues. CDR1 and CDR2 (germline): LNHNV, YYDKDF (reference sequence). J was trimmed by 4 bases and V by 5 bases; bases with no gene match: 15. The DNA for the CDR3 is TGTGCCACCAGCCCGAAAGGGACAGGACAGACTTTCTATGGCTACACCTTC. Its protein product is CATSPKGTGQTFYGYTF.

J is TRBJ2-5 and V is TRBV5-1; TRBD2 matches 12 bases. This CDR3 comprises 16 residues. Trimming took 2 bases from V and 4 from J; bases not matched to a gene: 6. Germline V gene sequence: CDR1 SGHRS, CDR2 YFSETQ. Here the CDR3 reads CASSLSLAGGGETQYF. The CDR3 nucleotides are TGCGCCAGCAGCTTATCCCTAGCGGGAGGGGGAGAGACCCAGTACTTC.

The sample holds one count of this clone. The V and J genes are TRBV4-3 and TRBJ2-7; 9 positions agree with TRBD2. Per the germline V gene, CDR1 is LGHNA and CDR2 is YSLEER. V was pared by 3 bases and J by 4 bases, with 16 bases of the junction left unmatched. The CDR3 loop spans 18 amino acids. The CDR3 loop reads CASSHKGPAGGLGYEQYF. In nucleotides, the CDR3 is TGCGCCAGCAGCCACAAGGGGCCGGCGGGAGGGCTAGGTTACGAGCAGTACTTC.

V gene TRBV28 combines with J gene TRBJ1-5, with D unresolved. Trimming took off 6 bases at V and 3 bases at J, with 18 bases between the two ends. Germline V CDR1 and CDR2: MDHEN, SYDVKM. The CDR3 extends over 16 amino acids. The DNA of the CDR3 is TGTGCCAGCAGCCCCCTGGGGTCAGGCCACAATCAGCCCCAGCATTTT. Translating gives CASSPLGSGHNQPQHF.

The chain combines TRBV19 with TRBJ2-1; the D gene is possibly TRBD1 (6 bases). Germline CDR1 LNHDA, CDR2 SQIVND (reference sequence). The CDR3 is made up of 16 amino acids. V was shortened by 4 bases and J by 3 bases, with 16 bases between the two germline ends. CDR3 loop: CASSRSTGFIYNEQFF. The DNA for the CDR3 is TGTGCCAGTAGTAGAAGTACAGGGTTCATCTACAATGAGCAGTTCTTC.

The CDR3 DNA is TGTGCCAGCAGCCAGCCGGGACAGTCCTACGAGCAGTACTTC. Its translation is CASSQPGQSYEQYF. The V call is TRBV5-4, the J call TRBJ2-7; 7 positions match TRBD1. The V gene's germline CDR1 is SGHNT and CDR2 YYREEE (reference sequence). V lost 4 bases, J lost 1 base, and 5 bases stayed unmatched. The CDR3 is 14 amino acids.

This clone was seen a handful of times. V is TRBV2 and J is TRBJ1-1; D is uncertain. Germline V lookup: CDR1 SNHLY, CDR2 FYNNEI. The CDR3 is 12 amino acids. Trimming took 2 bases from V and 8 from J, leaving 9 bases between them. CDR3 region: CASSELAIEAFF. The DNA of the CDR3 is TGTGCCAGCAGTGAACTGGCGATCGAAGCTTTCTTT.